Shown below are 13 T cell receptor beta chains from a single sample sequenced in a study of shared clonotypes between healthy human individuals. The protocol was immunoSEQ multiplex PCR, while the TCRdb copy is restricted to in-frame clones and leaves out a portion. The sample lists about 610,000 clones; more than 95% were seen once. The material sequenced was naive CD4+ T cells sorted from blood. Subset reported: CD45RA+ positively selected. The receptors originated from a woman aged 25 to 39 in good health.

The V gene is TRBV7-2, the J gene TRBJ1-2, with D possibly matching TRBD1 (5 bases). The CDR3 runs 14 residues. The V end lost 4 bases, the J end lost 4 bases, and 13 bases lay between the germline ends. The germline CDR1 and CDR2 sequences are SGHTA and FQGNSA. CDR3 in amino acids: CASSSRNRIYGYTF. CDR3 nucleotide sequence: TGTGCCAGCAGCTCCAGAAACAGGATCTATGGCTACACCTTC.

This chain links TRBV5-1 with TRBJ2-3; 7 nucleotides line up with TRBD1. This CDR3 comprises 14 residues. Germline CDR1 SGHRS, CDR2 YFSETQ. J gave up 7 bases and V 4 bases, and 9 bases lay outside the gene matches. CDR3 in amino acids: CASSPAQTGNTQYF. The CDR3 region has the DNA TGCGCCAGCAGCCCCGCCCAGACAGGGAATACGCAGTATTTT.

This chain connects TRBV6-1 to TRBJ2-7; 10 nucleotides match TRBD1. The V and J ends lost 6 bases and 3 bases, in that order; junction bases with no gene match: 5. The CDR3 loop spans 14 amino acids. The germline V gene encodes CDR1 MNHNS and CDR2 SASEGT. CDR3: CASRMGDRGYEQYF. CDR3 DNA sequence: TGTGCCAGCAGAATGGGGGACAGGGGCTACGAGCAGTACTTC.

This rearrangement joins TRBV28 to TRBJ2-5; 11 nucleotides agree with TRBD2. CDR3 length: 15 amino acids. With 6 bases clipped from V and 4 bases from J, the junction kept 7 bases outside the gene matches. CDR1 MDHEN and CDR2 SYDVKM come from the germline V gene. The CDR3 DNA reads as TGTGCCAGCAGCCCAACACTAGCGGGAGTAGAGACCCAGTACTTC. Protein product: CASSPTLAGVETQYF.

This clone showed up just once. This chain connects TRBV29-1 to TRBJ2-1; 9 bases match TRBD2. CDR1 is SQVTM and CDR2 is ANQGSEA in the germline V gene. The CDR3 consists of 13 residues. V shed 5 bases, J shed 4 bases, and the junction held 3 bases outside the gene matches. DNA of the CDR3: TGCAGCGTTAGCGGGAGGTTGTACAATGAGCAGTTCTTC. Translated, it gives CSVSGRLYNEQFF.

V gene TRBV2 combines with J gene TRBJ1-1, with 7 bases that match TRBD1. The CDR3 sequence is 15 residues long. Germline trimming cut 6 bases from V and 3 bases from J; bases unmatched to any gene: 10. CDR1 SNHLY and CDR2 FYNNEI come from the germline V gene. CDR3 region: CASRGSQGWDTEAFF. The DNA for the CDR3 is TGTGCCAGCAGAGGATCACAGGGGTGGGACACTGAAGCTTTCTTT.

J is TRBJ1-6 and V is TRBV5-1, with a possible D match to TRBD1 (5 bases). Trimming left V 3 bases short and J 9 bases short, with 7 bases between. From germline, CDR1 is SGHRS and CDR2 YFSETQ. The CDR3 is 12 residues long. The CDR3 DNA is TGCGCCAGCAGCTACCAGGGTTCACCCCTCCACTTT. Translation gives CASSYQGSPLHF.

J is TRBJ2-1 and V is TRBV11-2; 11 bases map to TRBD1. Germline CDR1 and CDR2: SGHAT and FQNNGV. This CDR3 region has 16 residues. V gave up 5 bases and J gave up 7 bases; unmatched junction bases: 10. CDR3 protein: CASSPARTGGWNEQFF. CDR3 coding DNA: TGTGCCAGCAGCCCAGCTCGGACAGGGGGCTGGAATGAGCAGTTCTTC.

This chain uses TRBV7-9 with TRBJ2-7; 13 positions match TRBD2. Germline V gene data show CDR1 as SEHNR and CDR2 as FQNEAQ (reference sequence). V was clipped by 5 bases and J by 7 bases; unmatched bases: 17. This CDR3 has 18 amino acids. The CDR3 coding sequence is TGTGCCAGCAGCCACCTTGCCGGGACTAGCGGGATAGCGAGTGAGCAGTACTTC. Its translation: CASSHLAGTSGIASEQYF.

J is TRBJ1-4 and V is TRBV15; a weak D match, TRBD1 (6 bases). V was cut by 1 base and J by 6 bases, with 12 bases left in between. The length of the CDR3 is 15 residues. Per the germline V gene, CDR1 is LNHNV and CDR2 is YYDKDF (reference sequence). The CDR3 sequence is CATSRAPGVDEKLFF. For the CDR3, the DNA is TGTGCCACCAGCAGAGCCCCAGGGGTCGATGAAAAACTGTTTTTT.

The chain joins TRBV21-1 to TRBJ2-2; TRBD2 is the table's D call, not checked against the DNA. TRBV21-1 is an annotated pseudogene. The CDR3 extends over 19 amino acids. The CDR3 DNA reads TGTGCCAGCAGCCCCCGGGGGTCCTCGGACAAGCCGAACACCGGGGAGCTGTTTTTT. This gives the protein CASSPRGSSDKPNTGELFF.

The rearrangement uses TRBV19 and TRBJ2-3; D is uncertain. V lost 4 bases and J 8 bases, leaving 7 bases between the germline ends. Germline CDR1 and CDR2: LNHDA and SQIVND (reference sequence). The CDR3 runs to 11 residues. Written as DNA, the CDR3 is TGTGCCAGTAGTACCGGAGTTACGCAGTATTTT. Translation: CASSTGVTQYF.

The V gene is TRBV30, the J gene TRBJ2-1; D gene ambiguous. V lost 0 bases, J lost 9 bases, and 9 bases lay in between. This CDR3 is built from 12 residues. Germline lookup yields CDR1 GTSNPN and CDR2 SVGIG (reference sequence). The CDR3, as DNA: TGTGCCTGGAGTGTGAATGCCGGTGAGCAGTTCTTC. It encodes CAWSVNAGEQFF.